This T cell receptor beta chain is from a study of cytomegalovirus exposure and HLA in healthy donors. Study-wide results and limits: Because they were indistinguishable, some V segments, including TRBV6-2 and TRBV6-3, were excluded. The availability of immune exposure information extended only to CMV serostatus. When presence/absence was analysed, sequencing depth was taken to be roughly uniform across donors.

Germline V gene sequence: CDR1 SGHRS, CDR2 YFSETQ. The CDR3 length is 14 residues. Between the trimmed V and J ends, which lost 0 bases and 5 bases, there was a span of 8 bases. A remark on this clone: The antigen is unknown.

Primers for the PCR totalled 60 Vbeta and 13 Jbeta. Sequenced by immunoSEQ multiplex PCR; TCRdb stores in-frame clones only, minus some. Of roughly 150,000 clones listed, 60% to 80% are singletons. Regarding donors, all were healthy bone marrow donors. This receptor was taken from a male donor in good health and CMV-seronegative. Material: PBMCs. The chain joins TRBV5-1 to TRBJ1-4; perhaps TRBD1 as D (5 bases). The CDR3: CASSLDRMNEKLFF. The CDR3 DNA follows: TGCGCCAGCAGCTTGGACAGGATGAATGAAAAACTGTTTTTT.